This is a list of T cell receptor beta chains from one sample in a study of OX40 agonist ivuxolimab in advanced cancers. TCRdb keeps only in-frame clones here, not all; method: immunoSEQ multiplex PCR. This sample yields roughly 18,000 clones, of which roughly four fifths are seen a single time; around 15% belongs to the top ten. This sample comprised CD4+ or CD8+ T cells sorted from blood, obtained in a trial of the OX40 agonist ivuxolimab. These TCRs come from an adult with an advanced solid tumor such as melanoma, head and neck, liver or kidney cancer. Both conserved end residues are part of each CDR3. Each record gives: J gene, V gene, D gene, clone size, CDR3 protein, CDR3 DNA. The D gene is left open where the match is weak. Some rows have no size entry. The others give once, few or many, or a class for an expanded clone.

TRBJ1-4,TRBV28,-,few,CASSYTSGNEKLFF,TGTGCCAGCAGCTACACATCAGGGAATGAAAAACTGTTTTTT
TRBJ1-2,TRBV13,-,-,CASSLRQAVATF,TGTGCCAGCAGCCTGAGACAGGCGGTGGCGACCTTC
TRBJ1-1,TRBV4-2,-,-,CASSQEDRGPFF,TGTGCCAGCAGCCAAGAGGATCGGGGGCCTTTCTTT
TRBJ2-7,TRBV6-4,-,once,CASLGSEQYF,TGTGCCAGCCTAGGCAGCGAGCAGTACTTC
TRBJ1-4,TRBV19,TRBD1,-,CATSRDRNEKLFF,TGTGCCACGTCCCGGGACAGGAATGAAAAACTGTTTTTT
TRBJ1-4,TRBV5-5,TRBD1,-,CASSPVSDRATKLFF,TGTGCCAGCAGCCCGGTATCGGACAGGGCGACAAAACTGTTTTTT
TRBJ2-1,TRBV25-1,-,few,CASSSTGAGRKFF,TGTGCCAGCAGTTCGACGGGTGCAGGGAGGAAGTTCTTC
TRBJ1-1,TRBV9,TRBD1,-,CASSPTGTGVFAFF,TGTGCCAGCAGCCCCACGGGGACAGGCGTTTTCGCTTTCTTT
TRBJ2-1,TRBV7-3,-,-,CASSDGLNNEQFF,TGTGCCAGCAGCGACGGACTGAACAATGAGCAGTTCTTC
TRBJ1-6,TRBV4-1,-,-,CASSQAPRDGSPLHF,TGCGCCAGCAGCCAAGCTCCACGGGACGGATCACCCCTCCACTTT
TRBJ1-5,TRBV19,-,few,CASSMDTDSNQPQHF,TGTGCCAGTAGTATGGACACCGATAGCAATCAGCCCCAGCATTTT
TRBJ2-5,TRBV7-7,TRBD2,-,CASSPGTSGETQYF,TGTGCTAGCAGCCCTGGGACTAGCGGCGAGACCCAGTACTTC
TRBJ1-1,TRBV28,-,-,CASLGNTEAFF,TGTGCCAGCCTTGGTAACACTGAAGCTTTCTTT
TRBJ2-2,TRBV4-2,-,-,CASSQGPSALNTGELFF,TGTGCCAGCAGCCAAGGACCCTCGGCCCTGAACACCGGGGAGCTGTTTTTT
TRBJ2-3,TRBV7-3,TRBD1,-,CASSLAGTGRTDTQYF,TGTGCCAGCAGCTTGGCCGGGACAGGGCGCACAGATACGCAGTATTTT
TRBJ2-7,TRBV28,-,-,CASSPMPPDTNGGYF,TGTGCCAGCAGTCCAATGCCTCCAGATACCAACGGTGGATACTTC
TRBJ1-4,TRBV4-2,-,-,CASSPTTRIKGGEKLFF,TGTGCCAGCAGCCCTACGACACGCATTAAGGGTGGTGAAAAACTGTTTTTT
TRBJ2-7,TRBV7-2,-,-,CASSLGQSLYYEQYF,TGTGCCAGCAGCTTAGGCCAGTCCCTCTACTACGAGCAGTACTTC
TRBJ2-7,TRBV11-2,-,-,CASSLDLASASYEQYF,TGTGCCAGCAGCTTAGATCTGGCCTCCGCCTCCTACGAGCAGTACTTC
TRBJ1-1,TRBV6-6,-,-,CASSRQENTEAFF,TGTGCCAGCAGCCGACAGGAGAACACTGAAGCTTTCTTT
TRBJ2-3,TRBV6-1,-,-,CASSEGGLARTDTQYF,TGTGCCAGCAGTGAAGGGGGGCTAGCGCGGACAGATACGCAGTATTTT
TRBJ2-1,TRBV19,TRBD2,-,CASKKGLADSYNEQFF,TGTGCCAGTAAAAAGGGACTAGCGGACTCCTACAATGAGCAGTTCTTC
TRBJ1-5,TRBV19,-,once,CASSIRGDSNQPQHF,TGTGCCAGTAGTATAAGGGGGGATAGCAATCAGCCCCAGCATTTT
TRBJ2-7,TRBV7-9,TRBD2,-,CASSRGGHYEQYF,TGTGCCAGCAGCCGGGGGGGACACTACGAGCAGTACTTC
TRBJ1-3,TRBV28,-,-,CASNDPRASSGNTIYF,TGTGCCAGCAACGACCCCCGCGCAAGCTCTGGAAACACCATATATTTT
TRBJ2-1,TRBV6-1,-,-,CASSVSGDEQFF,TGTGCCAGCAGTGTCTCTGGGGATGAGCAGTTCTTC
TRBJ2-2,TRBV29-1,-,-,CSVEAEGGYTGELFF,TGCAGCGTTGAAGCCGAGGGGGGTTACACCGGGGAGCTGTTTTTT
TRBJ1-2,TRBV28,-,-,CASSLGTDNYGYTF,TGTGCCAGCAGTTTGGGGACGGACAACTATGGCTACACCTTC
TRBJ1-2,TRBV5-1,TRBD1,-,CASSLEGQANYGYTF,TGCGCCAGCAGCTTGGAGGGACAGGCGAACTATGGCTACACCTTC
TRBJ1-4,TRBV7-9,-,-,CASSLGTANEKLFF,TGTGCCAGCAGCCTCGGGACTGCTAATGAAAAACTGTTTTTT
TRBJ1-6,TRBV7-2,TRBD1,once,CASSTQGDSPLHF,TGTGCCAGCAGCACCCAGGGGGATTCACCCCTCCACTTT
TRBJ2-5,TRBV7-8,-,-,CASSLGERGTQYF,TGTGCCAGCAGCTTAGGCGAGAGGGGGACCCAGTACTTC
TRBJ2-1,TRBV6-5,-,-,CASSYSSGPRGDEQFF,TGTGCCAGCAGTTACTCGTCAGGTCCTCGGGGCGATGAGCAGTTCTTC
TRBJ1-1,TRBV2,-,-,CASNGAAREFAFF,TGTGCCAGCAATGGTGCTGCCAGGGAATTCGCTTTCTTT
TRBJ2-1,TRBV5-4,TRBD1,-,CASSLKDRGPRNEQFF,TGTGCCAGCAGCTTAAAGGACAGGGGGCCTCGGAATGAGCAGTTCTTC
TRBJ1-2,TRBV11-2,-,few,CASSLEGSQYGYTF,TGTGCCAGCAGCTTAGAGGGGTCCCAATATGGCTACACCTTC
TRBJ1-6,TRBV7-8,TRBD1,-,CASSLQGADNSPLHF,TGTGCCAGCAGCTTACAGGGGGCTGATAATTCACCCCTCCACTTT
TRBJ1-1,TRBV5-1,-,-,CASSRRDTEAFF,TGCGCCAGCAGCCGACGGGACACTGAAGCTTTCTTT
TRBJ1-3,TRBV6-1,TRBD1,-,CASSEGGTGGNTIYF,TGTGCCAGCAGTGAAGGAGGGACAGGGGGAAACACCATATATTTT
TRBJ1-1,TRBV7-8,TRBD1,-,CASSSQGAYTEAFF,TGTGCCAGCAGTTCCCAGGGGGCGTACACTGAAGCTTTCTTT
TRBJ2-3,TRBV5-8,TRBD1,-,CASSPRQGARTDTQYF,TGTGCCAGCAGCCCTAGACAGGGGGCTAGGACAGATACGCAGTATTTT
TRBJ1-2,TRBV7-9,TRBD1,-,CASSRGDRDYGYTF,TGTGCCAGCAGCCGCGGGGACAGAGACTATGGCTACACCTTC
TRBJ1-2,TRBV28,-,few,CASGRGGNYGYTF,TGTGCCAGCGGGAGGGGGGGTAACTATGGCTACACCTTC